This TCR beta chain was found in a study of cytomegalovirus exposure and HLA in healthy donors. Study outcomes and limitations: The likely explanation for a cluster of highly shared sequence variants was sequencing artifact.

V lost 7 bases to trimming and J lost 0 bases, with 22 bases between them. The CDR3 consists of 18 residues. From germline, CDR1 is LNHDA and CDR2 SQIVND (reference sequence). Worth noting for this clone: Its specificity is unknown.

Use of 60 Vbeta and 13 Jbeta primers characterized the PCR. Clones were read by immunoSEQ multiplex PCR, and TCRdb kept only the in-frame ones, dropping some. This repertoire shows approximately 90,000 clones, around 80% found once; its top ten account for roughly 2%. The sequenced sample consisted of PBMCs. The chain couples TRBV19 to TRBJ2-1; weak D call: TRBD2 (7 bases). The receptor was derived from a man aged 35 to 55 in good health and CMV-seronegative. The CDR3 here is CASTQMGGRETSYNEQFF. The CDR3 DNA sequence: TGTGCCAGTACCCAAATGGGGGGGCGGGAGACCTCCTACAATGAGCAGTTCTTC.